This note documents a single TCR beta chain sequence. This sample was included in a study of blood T cell repertoires in COVID-19. The assay was immunoSEQ multiplex PCR, and TCRdb's table has in-frame clones only and misses some. The sample has roughly 77,000 clones; approximately 90% are singletons. The CDR3 totals 14 residues. V was clipped by 2 bases and J by 4 bases, with 9 bases between them. The germline CDR1 and CDR2 sequences are MDHEN and SYDVKM. V gene TRBV28 combines with J gene TRBJ1-3; D remains unclear. Sequenced: peripheral blood. This TCR derives from a man aged 45-65 years with active COVID-19. CDR3 coding DNA: TGTGCCAGCAGTTTAGCTGGGCCCGGAAACACCATATATTTT. This encodes CASSLAGPGNTIYF.